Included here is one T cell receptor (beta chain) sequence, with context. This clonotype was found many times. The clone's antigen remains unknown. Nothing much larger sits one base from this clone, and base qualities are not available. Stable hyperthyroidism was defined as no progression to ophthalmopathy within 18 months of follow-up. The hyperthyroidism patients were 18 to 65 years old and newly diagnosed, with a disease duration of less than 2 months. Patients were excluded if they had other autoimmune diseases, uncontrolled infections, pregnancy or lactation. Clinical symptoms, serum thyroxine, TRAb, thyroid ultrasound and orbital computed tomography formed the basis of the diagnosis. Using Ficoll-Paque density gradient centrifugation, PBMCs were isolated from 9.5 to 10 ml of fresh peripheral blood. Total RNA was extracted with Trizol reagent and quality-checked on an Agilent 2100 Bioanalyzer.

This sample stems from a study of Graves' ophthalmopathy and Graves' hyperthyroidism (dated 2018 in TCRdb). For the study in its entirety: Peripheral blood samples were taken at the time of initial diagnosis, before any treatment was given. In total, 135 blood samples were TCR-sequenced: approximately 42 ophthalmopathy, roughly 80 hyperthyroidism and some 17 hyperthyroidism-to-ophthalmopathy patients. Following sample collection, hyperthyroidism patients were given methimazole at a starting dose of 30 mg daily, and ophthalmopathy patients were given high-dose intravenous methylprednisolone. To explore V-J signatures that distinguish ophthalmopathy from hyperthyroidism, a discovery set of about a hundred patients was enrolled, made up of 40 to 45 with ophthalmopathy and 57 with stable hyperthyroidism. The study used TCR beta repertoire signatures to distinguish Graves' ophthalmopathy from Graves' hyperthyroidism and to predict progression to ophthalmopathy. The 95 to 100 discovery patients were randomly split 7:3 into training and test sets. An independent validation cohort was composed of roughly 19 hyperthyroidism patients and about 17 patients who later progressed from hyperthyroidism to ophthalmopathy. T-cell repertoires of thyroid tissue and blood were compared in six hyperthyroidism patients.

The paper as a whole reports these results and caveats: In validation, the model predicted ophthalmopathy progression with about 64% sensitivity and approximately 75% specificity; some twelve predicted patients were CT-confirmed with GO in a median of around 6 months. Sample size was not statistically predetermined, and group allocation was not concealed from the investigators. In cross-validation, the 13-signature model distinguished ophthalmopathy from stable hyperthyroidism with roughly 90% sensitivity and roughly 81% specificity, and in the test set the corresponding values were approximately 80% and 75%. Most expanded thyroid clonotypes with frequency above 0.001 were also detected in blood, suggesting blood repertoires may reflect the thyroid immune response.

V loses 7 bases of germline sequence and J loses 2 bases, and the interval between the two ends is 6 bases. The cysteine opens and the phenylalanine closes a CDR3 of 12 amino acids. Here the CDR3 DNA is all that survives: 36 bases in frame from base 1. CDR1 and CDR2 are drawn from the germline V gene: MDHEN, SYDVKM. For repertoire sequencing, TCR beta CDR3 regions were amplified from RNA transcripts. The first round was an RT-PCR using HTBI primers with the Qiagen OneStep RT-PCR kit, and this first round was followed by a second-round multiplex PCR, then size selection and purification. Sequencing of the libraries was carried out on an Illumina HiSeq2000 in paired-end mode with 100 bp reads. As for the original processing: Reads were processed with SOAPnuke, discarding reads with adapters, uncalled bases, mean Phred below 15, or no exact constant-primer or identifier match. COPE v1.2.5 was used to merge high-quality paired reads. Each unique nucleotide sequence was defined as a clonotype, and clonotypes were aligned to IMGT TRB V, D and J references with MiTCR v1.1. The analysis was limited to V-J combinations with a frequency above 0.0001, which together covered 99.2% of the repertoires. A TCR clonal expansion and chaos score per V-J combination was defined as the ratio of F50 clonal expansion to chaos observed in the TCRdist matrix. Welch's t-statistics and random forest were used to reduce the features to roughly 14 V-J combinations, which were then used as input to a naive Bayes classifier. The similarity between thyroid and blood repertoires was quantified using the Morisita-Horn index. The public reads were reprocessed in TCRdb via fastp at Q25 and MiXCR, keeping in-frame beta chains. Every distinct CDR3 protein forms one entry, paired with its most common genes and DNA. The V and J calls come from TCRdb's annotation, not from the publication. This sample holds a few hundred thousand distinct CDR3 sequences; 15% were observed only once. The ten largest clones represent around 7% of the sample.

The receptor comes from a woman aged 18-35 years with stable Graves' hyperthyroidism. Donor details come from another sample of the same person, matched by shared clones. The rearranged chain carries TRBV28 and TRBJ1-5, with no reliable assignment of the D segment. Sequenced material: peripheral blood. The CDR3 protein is CASTGGNQPQHF. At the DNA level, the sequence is TGTGCCAGCACCGGGGGCAATCAGCCCCAGCATTTT.